These 18 T cell receptor beta chains were all obtained from the same sample, sequenced in a study of T cells in Graves' hyperthyroidism and ophthalmopathy. TCR beta CDR3 region amplification was performed from RNA transcripts. The HTBI set primed first-round TCR CDR3 RT-PCR. TCRdb re-called the multiplex PCR reads through MiXCR, storing one row per CDR3 protein. The sample has about 350,000 distinct CDR3 sequences, 15% to 20% seen once. The material sequenced was blood. The receptors shown here come from a woman aged 40 to 50 with Graves' ophthalmopathy.

This clonotype occurred many times. This rearrangement joins TRBV5-1 to TRBJ2-7; 7 positions agree with TRBD1. With 0 bases clipped from V and 7 bases from J, the junction kept 4 bases outside the gene matches. The CDR3 covers 13 residues. CDR1 is SGHRS, CDR2 YFSETQ, per germline. The CDR3 loop is CASSLAQGYEQYF. The CDR3, as DNA: TGCGCCAGCAGCTTGGCACAGGGGTATGAGCAGTACTTC.

In this sample, this clonotype turned up many times. V gene TRBV6-1 combines with J gene TRBJ1-6; D is uncertain. Looked up from germline, CDR1 is MNHNS and CDR2 is SASEGT. This CDR3 is 14 amino acids long. The germline V and J ends were trimmed by 6 bases and 2 bases, with 8 bases remaining between them. CDR3 DNA: TGTGCCAGCAGATCCGCCGCCTATAATTCACCCCTCCACTTT. Its translation: CASRSAAYNSPLHF.

This clonotype was observed many times. The J gene is TRBJ1-2, the V gene TRBV13, with no clear D. The CDR3 runs to 14 residues. Trimming took 0 bases from V and 4 from J, leaving 9 bases between them. Looked up from germline, CDR1 is PRHDT and CDR2 is FYEKMQ (reference sequence). This chain's CDR3 is CASSLGQASYGYTF. As DNA, the CDR3 is TGTGCCAGCAGCTTAGGCCAGGCATCCTATGGCTACACCTTC.

The CDR3 sequence: CASSSPGGRSGANVLTF. CDR3 in DNA: TGTGCCAGCAGTTCACCAGGGGGACGTTCTGGGGCCAACGTCCTGACTTTC. The V call is TRBV6-5, the J call TRBJ2-6; 7 bases line up with TRBD1. Germline CDR1 reads MNHEY; CDR2 reads SVGAGI. Unmatched junction bases numbered 7, after V lost 4 bases and J lost 1 base. The CDR3 consists of 17 residues.

This clonotype was recorded at least ten times. The CDR3 DNA sequence: TGTGCCAGCAGCACATACAGGAACACTGAAGCTTTCTTT. Its translation: CASSTYRNTEAFF. The chain recombines TRBV11-2 with TRBJ1-1; D gene uncertain. The CDR3 spans 13 residues. The V gene lost 5 bases and the J gene lost 1 base, with 8 bases spanning the gap. CDR1 and CDR2 (germline): SGHAT, FQNNGV.

This clonotype was counted at least ten times. The genes are TRBV11-2 and TRBJ1-1; no clear D gene. The germline V gene has CDR1 SGHAT and CDR2 FQNNGV. The CDR3 length is 15 residues. Trimming took 0 bases from V and 4 from J, leaving 12 bases between them. CDR3 bases: TGTGCCAGCAGCTTAGAAGGACTCTTGATCACTGAAGCTTTCTTT. Its translation: CASSLEGLLITEAFF.

In the case of this clonotype: A junction boundary mismatches the germline segment, possibly from a read error. The V gene is TRBV10-3, the J gene TRBJ2-7, with D maybe TRBD1 (5 bases). The CDR3 consists of 14 residues. Germline values: CDR1 ENHRY, CDR2 SYGVKD. CDR3 nucleotide sequence: TGTGCCAGCAGTGGTACAGGACCGCCCTACGAGCAGTACTTC. This gives the protein CASSGTGPPYEQYF.

This clonotype has at least ten counts. CDR3: CASSGRTGEAFF. The CDR3 DNA reads TGTGCCAGCAGTGGGAGGACAGGCGAAGCTTTCTTT. The chain is built from TRBV25-1 and TRBJ1-1, with 7 bases that match TRBD1. The CDR3 loop spans 12 amino acids. V lost 4 bases, J lost 8 bases, and 4 bases stayed unmatched. CDR1 is MGHDK and CDR2 is SYGVNS in the germline V gene.

This clonotype was recorded many times. V and J are TRBV19 and TRBJ1-1; the D gene is possibly TRBD1 (6 bases). The V and J ends lost 5 bases and 6 bases respectively, with 10 bases between them. Germline loops: CDR1 LNHDA, CDR2 SQIVND (reference sequence). This CDR3 has 12 amino acids. The CDR3 DNA reads TGTGCCAGTAGTGTACGGACAGCTGAAGCTTTCTTT. Translating gives CASSVRTAEAFF.

In its sample, this clonotype was seen many times. A read error may produce the germline difference seen at one junction end. J is TRBJ2-5 and V is TRBV12-3 or TRBV12-4; tentative D call: TRBD2 (6 bases). The CDR3 covers 14 residues. This chain's CDR3 is CASSPGRYRETQCF. DNA for the CDR3: TGTGCCAGCAGTCCCGGACGGTACCGGGAGACCCAGTGCTTC.

The V and J genes are TRBV6-2 or TRBV6-3 and TRBJ2-7; TRBD1 aligns across 9 bases. J lost 7 bases, V lost 2 bases, and 12 bases had no gene match. This CDR3 has 16 residues. The germline gives CDR1 MNHEY, CDR2 SVGEGT. In DNA form, the CDR3 reads TGTGCCAGCAGTTACCAGACCGGGACAGGGATTGGGGAGCAGTACTTC. Residues: CASSYQTGTGIGEQYF.

For this clonotype: The junction shows a germline mismatch at one end, possibly a read error. The J gene is TRBJ2-2, the V gene TRBV27; tentative D call: TRBD2 (5 bases). The germline V gene encodes CDR1 MNHEY and CDR2 SMNVEV (reference sequence). This CDR3 comprises 13 residues. This chain's CDR3 is CASSFGNTGELLF. The CDR3 region has the DNA TGTGCCAGCAGTTTCGGCAACACCGGGGAGCTGCTTTTT.

This clonotype was detected ten times or more. This rearrangement joins TRBV14 to TRBJ1-1; TRBD1 might be the D (5 bases). From germline, CDR1 is SGHDN and CDR2 FVKESK. The V end lost 4 bases, the J end lost 7 bases, and 13 bases lay between the germline ends. The CDR3 is 13 amino acids. DNA for the CDR3: TGTGCCAGCAGCCGGAAACTCGGGGGTGAAGCTTTCTTT. Amino acid sequence: CASSRKLGGEAFF. Combining the CDR3 with reference TRBV14 and TRBJ1-1 gives the whole variable domain EAGVTQFPSHSVIEKGQTVTLRCDPISGHDNLYWYRRVMGKEIKFLLHFVKESKQDESGMPNNRFLAERTGGTYSTLKVQPAELEDSGVYFCASSRKLGGEAFFGQGTRLTVV.

This clonotype was found many times. The CDR3 DNA reads as TGTGCCAGCGGCGGGGTTGGGACAGGGGGAGCACCCCTCCACTTT. This encodes CASGGVGTGGAPLHF. The chain uses TRBV6-5 and TRBJ1-6, with 11 bases matching TRBD1. The length of the CDR3 is 15 residues. V dropped 8 bases and J dropped 11; count of bases not matched to a gene: 11. Germline assignment: CDR1 MNHEY and CDR2 SVGAGI.

In its sample, this clonotype was seen many times. The chain combines TRBV5-1 with TRBJ2-7, with 8 bases identical to TRBD2. The CDR3 has 16 residues. From germline, CDR1 is SGHRS and CDR2 YFSETQ. The V segment lost 0 bases and the J segment 2 bases; nucleotides outside the gene matches: 7. CDR3 in amino acids: CASSLDTGGRAYEQYF. CDR3 coding DNA: TGCGCCAGCAGCTTGGATACGGGAGGGAGAGCCTACGAGCAGTACTTC.

Many counts were recorded for this clonotype. This chain links TRBV12-5 with TRBJ2-1, with TRBD2 matching over 12 bases. Germline-derived CDR1 and CDR2 are LGHNT and FRNRAP. The CDR3 runs to 16 residues. V was clipped by 0 bases and J by 8 bases; unmatched bases: 5. In DNA form, the CDR3 reads TGTGCTAGTGGTTTGGTACTGACTAGCGGGAGCGATGAGCAGTTCTTC. Translating it yields CASGLVLTSGSDEQFF.

This chain connects TRBV6-1 to TRBJ2-7, with TRBD1 matching 8 bases. J lost 0 bases, V lost 8 bases, and 3 bases had no gene match. Looked up from germline, CDR1 is MNHNS and CDR2 is SASEGT. The CDR3 extends over 13 amino acids. The CDR3 region has the DNA TGTGCCAGCTGGGGACAGGACTCCTACGAGCAGTACTTC. Translated: CASWGQDSYEQYF.

This clonotype showed up many times. The chain uses TRBV2 and TRBJ2-5; D could derive from TRBD1 or TRBD2 (5 bases each). The CDR3 has 16 amino acids. V was cut by 5 bases and J by 4 bases, with 20 bases left in between. In germline, CDR1 is SNHLY, CDR2 FYNNEI. In DNA, the CDR3 is TGTGCCAGCAGTCCTAAATCAAACCGGGGCCGAGAGACCCAGTACTTC. This encodes CASSPKSNRGRETQYF.